This T cell receptor (beta chain) comes out of a study of breast tumors, draining lymph nodes, adjacent tissues. TCRdb independently ran MiXCR on the multiplex PCR reads; one entry per CDR3 protein. The sample lists some 97,000 distinct CDR3 sequences, around 21% occurring once. This clonotype is labeled medium-sized. Its antigen is not identified. The germline gives CDR1 SGHDN, CDR2 FVKESK. There are 13 residues in the CDR3. Trimming removed 3 bases at V and 7 bases at J, with 12 bases between. The lymph nodes were axillary draining lymph nodes from breast cancer patients. Study results and limitations: Tumor TCR diversity was below lymph nodes but above nontumor tissue. Compared with basal-like, luminal-like tumors shared significantly more repertoire with nontumor tissue.

Sequences were obtained from axillary lymph node tissue. The clonotype originates from a female donor with breast cancer. Some clones in this sample may be carry-over from other donors' samples. This rearrangement joins TRBV14 to TRBJ1-2; D is undetermined. The CDR3 is CASSHLPGSGYTF. Written as DNA, the CDR3 is TGTGCCAGCAGCCACCTGCCGGGTTCTGGCTACACCTTC. Using reference TRBV14 and TRBJ1-2 for the parts outside the CDR3, the full variable domain is EAGVTQFPSHSVIEKGQTVTLRCDPISGHDNLYWYRRVMGKEIKFLLHFVKESKQDESGMPNNRFLAERTGGTYSTLKVQPAELEDSGVYFCASSHLPGSGYTFGSGTRLTVV.